A selection of T cell receptor beta chains follows, all from one sample in a study of identical twins. TCRdb reprocessed the 5' RACE reads via MiXCR and lists one record per CDR3 protein. Of more than 1.5 million distinct CDR3 sequences listed, under 35% were seen once; the top ten hold more than 0.25%. Sequenced material: cord blood. The receptors were sampled from a newborn girl in good health. CDR3s leave out the opening cysteine and the closing phenylalanine or tryptophan.

V gene | CDR3 protein
TRBV6-6 | ASSYIMVDTQY
TRBV7-8 | ASSLNDRVWDEQF
TRBV11-2 | ASSLPRGTGSYEQY
TRBV4-2 | ASSRPGDHYGYT
TRBV6-6 | ASSYPTSGGVDTQY
TRBV12-3/TRBV12-4 | ASSPQTGVGYGYT
TRBV5-1 | ASTSGGPSDTQY
TRBV12-3/TRBV12-4 | ASSLVATTGSTDTQY
TRBV27 | ASSGYRLGEQY
TRBV6-2/TRBV6-3 | ASSYGERYEQY
TRBV29-1 | SARDPFPIYEQY
TRBV4-2 | ASSQQGTNNYGYT
TRBV12-3/TRBV12-4 | ASSWTVLAGPSSYNEQF
TRBV20-1 | SARDVRDRGGEKLF
TRBV6-1 | ASNQGLSNQPQH
TRBV24-1 | ATSEGGWSSYNEQY
TRBV10-3 | AISEAGNTEAF
TRBV7-9 | ASSLGGPPGYT
TRBV20-1 | SAKRGLAGGSSYNEQF
TRBV20-1 | SATLQNTEAF
TRBV6-6 | ASSYSGLAGLTDTQY
TRBV30 | AWSIGGATDTQY
TRBV20-1 | SASLPSGAVNEQF
TRBV4-2 | ASSQVSPSGGASTDTQY
TRBV20-1 | SARDRNRRGQETQY
TRBV28 | ASSVGASAYGYT
TRBV20-1 | SAREPGQGSNSPLH
TRBV2 | ASSGAVGTDTQY
TRBV20-1 | SARDLHTDTQY
TRBV4-1 | ASSQVGESDTQY
TRBV4-1 | ASSQVRNVDTQY
TRBV6-1 | ASSEDWASANGQY
TRBV20-1 | SASRRGLAGGNEQF
TRBV5-1 | ASGRLGGQNEQF
TRBV20-1 | SATTGYEQY
TRBV27 | ASRNSVGEQY
TRBV7-2 | ASSLRGAGSYNSPLH
TRBV6-5 | ASSYSPPRTGHSNQPQH
TRBV6-5 | ASSYGPGPYEQY
TRBV2 | ASSDGWGPGEEQF
TRBV25-1 | ASSELDGEVDTQY
TRBV21-1 | ASSTRLAPYEQY
TRBV18 | ASSPYLAGGPLHSYNEQF
TRBV7-2 | ASSLPPYNEQF